This T cell receptor (beta chain) was sequenced for a study of CD8+ T cells in alopecia areata. Germline V lookup: CDR1 SGHRS, CDR2 YFSETQ. The CDR3 has 12 amino acids. As concerns this clone: A read error may account for a junction end that differs from germline.

cDNA prepared by RNA extraction and subsequent reverse transcription served as the template for sequencing. Profiling relied on immunoSEQ multiplex PCR, and the TCRdb table lists in-frame clones only, not all of them. The sample shows 150,000 to 180,000 clones, 45% to 60% of them seen only once. V and J are TRBV5-1 and TRBJ1-2; 7 bases match TRBD1. The TCR was taken from a human donor with alopecia areata. The specimen comprised CD8+ T cells sorted from blood, sampled at week 0. This CDR3 is CASTLQGDGYTF. The CDR3 DNA is TGCGCCAGCACCTTGCAGGGGGATGGCTACACCTTC.